This entry is about one TCR beta chain. At the DNA level, this CDR3 is encoded by other sequences in the same sample as well. These data are taken from a study of cytomegalovirus exposure and HLA in healthy donors. The CDR3 sequence is 13 residues long. Germline V lookup: CDR1 SNHLY, CDR2 FYNNEI. Trimming cost V 4 bases and J 5 bases; bases outside gene matches: 2. PCR used 60 Vbeta primers and 13 Jbeta primers. Produced via immunoSEQ multiplex PCR; TCRdb's table is partial and in-frame only. The data show fewer than 200,000 clones, with about 75% seen just once and approximately 3.1% held by the top ten.

This TCR derives from a woman between 45 and 60 years old in good health and CMV-seropositive. This chain joins TRBV2 and TRBJ1-5, with 7 bases lining up with TRBD1. The sample taken for sequencing was PBMCs. The CDR3 sequence is CASSGQGDQPQHF. The DNA for the CDR3 is TGTGCCAGCAGTGGGCAGGGGGATCAGCCCCAGCATTTT.